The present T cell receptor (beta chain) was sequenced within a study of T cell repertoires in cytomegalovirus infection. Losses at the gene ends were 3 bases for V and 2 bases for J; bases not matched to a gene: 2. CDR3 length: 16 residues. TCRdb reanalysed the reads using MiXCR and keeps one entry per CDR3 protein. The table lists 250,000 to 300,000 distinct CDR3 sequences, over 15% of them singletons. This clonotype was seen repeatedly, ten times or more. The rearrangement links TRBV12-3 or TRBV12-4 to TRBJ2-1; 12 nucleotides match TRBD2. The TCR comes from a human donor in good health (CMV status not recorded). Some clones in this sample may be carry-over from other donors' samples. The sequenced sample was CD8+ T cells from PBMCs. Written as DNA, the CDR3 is TGTGCCAGCAGTTTCAGGACTAGCGGGGCCTACAATGAGCAGTTCTTC. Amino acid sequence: CASSFRTSGAYNEQFF.